This TCR beta chain was sequenced during a study of blood T cell repertoires in COVID-19. Germline values: CDR1 MGHRA, CDR2 YSYEKL. Trimming removed 1 base from V and 0 bases from J, with 16 bases in between. The CDR3 is made up of 18 amino acids. Produced via immunoSEQ multiplex PCR; TCRdb's table is partial and in-frame only. Among 250,000 to 300,000 clones listed, 81% were seen once. This receptor was taken from a woman in her sixties with active or convalescent COVID-19. The material sequenced was peripheral blood. The chain combines TRBV4-1 with TRBJ2-4; TRBD2 might be the D (5 bases). The CDR3 nucleotides are TGCGCCAGCAGCCAAGGCGCTAGCTCCGAACTAGCCAAAAACATTCAGTACTTC. This translates into CASSQGASSELAKNIQYF.